One sample yielded the 8 T cell receptor beta chains listed below, sequenced in a study of Ad26.COV2.S vaccination and SARS-CoV-2 variants. Treatment specified: some 19 received Ad26.COV2.S at low or high dose, single or two shots; 5 received placebo; per-sample allocation not given. On day 63 after the first injection, vaccine and placebo recipients gave samples. TCRdb keeps only in-frame clones here, not all; method: immunoSEQ multiplex PCR. This sample has about 350,000 clones, with 70% to 90% found just once. Sequenced material: peripheral blood, taken in a trial of Ad26.COV2.S vaccine versus placebo. These receptors were collected from a person aged 18-65 years who received the Ad26.COV2.S COVID-19 vaccine or a placebo.

The chain carries TRBV18 and TRBJ1-3; D ambiguous. The germline V and J ends were trimmed by 3 bases and 0 bases, with 6 bases remaining between them. This CDR3 is built from 14 residues. Per germline, CDR1 KGHSH and CDR2 LQKENI. The CDR3 protein is CASSPSVSGNTIYF. The CDR3 DNA follows: TGTGCCAGCTCACCCAGCGTCTCTGGAAACACCATATATTTT.

The table lists this clone with a count of one. CDR3 DNA: TGTGCCAGCAGCTTAGTTTGGCAGGGGGCTGGGGAGCAGTTCTTC. Its protein product is CASSLVWQGAGEQFF. The chain is built from TRBV7-9 and TRBJ2-1; 8 nucleotides line up with TRBD1. The CDR3 has 15 amino acids. Per the germline V gene, CDR1 is SEHNR and CDR2 is FQNEAQ (reference sequence). J lost 10 bases, V lost 1 base, and 9 bases had no gene match.

The chain has TRBV6-5 and TRBJ2-1; 8 bases map to TRBD1. V was clipped by 0 bases and J by 7 bases; unmatched bases: 8. The CDR3 is 16 residues long. Germline CDR1 and CDR2: MNHEY and SVGAGI. DNA of the CDR3: TGTGCCAGCAGTTACTCGCAGACAGGGGATTTTAATGAGCAGTTCTTC. Protein product: CASSYSQTGDFNEQFF.

The V call is TRBV28, the J call TRBJ2-2; tentative D call: TRBD1 (6 bases). The CDR3 totals 17 residues. The V end was cut by 11 bases, the J end by 6 bases, with 28 bases between. The germline gives CDR1 MDHEN, CDR2 SYDVKM. The CDR3 reads CASALWGQLTRPGELFF. The CDR3 DNA sequence: TGTGCCTCAGCATTGTGGGGACAATTGACGAGGCCCGGGGAGCTGTTTTTT.

There are a few counts of this clone. This chain connects TRBV7-9 to TRBJ1-6; D is unclear. V was shortened by 6 bases and J by 8 bases, with 11 bases between the two germline ends. The CDR3 covers 13 residues. Germline CDR1 reads SEHNR; CDR2 reads FQNEAQ (reference sequence). CDR3 loop: CASSRPSDSPLHF. Written as DNA, the CDR3 is TGTGCCAGCAGTAGACCCAGCGATTCACCCCTCCACTTT.

V usage is TRBV5-1 and J usage is TRBJ1-1, with 8 bases lining up with TRBD1. With V trimmed by 4 bases and J by 1 base, 3 bases remained unmatched. The germline V gene has CDR1 SGHRS and CDR2 YFSETQ. The CDR3 is made up of 14 amino acids. The CDR3 sequence: CASSHGTGNTEAFF. The CDR3, as DNA: TGCGCCAGCAGCCACGGGACAGGGAACACTGAAGCTTTCTTT.

In its sample, this clone was seen a few times. The gene calls are TRBV5-6 and TRBJ1-6; no clear D gene. The CDR3 runs 14 residues. CDR1 is SGHDT and CDR2 is YYEEEE in the germline V gene. V dropped 1 base and J dropped 5 bases, with 7 bases sitting between them. The chain's CDR3 is CASSLSQNNSPLHF. The CDR3 DNA reads TGTGCCAGCAGCTTGAGTCAGAATAATTCACCCCTCCACTTT.

This chain uses TRBV5-4 with TRBJ1-2, with D unclear. This CDR3 region has 13 residues. Trimming shortened V by 2 bases and J by 6 bases, and 11 bases separated the two germline ends. CDR1 and CDR2 from the germline V gene are SGHNT and YYREEE (reference sequence). The CDR3 reads CASSLISGNGYTF. In nucleotides, the CDR3 is TGTGCCAGCAGCTTAATCTCTGGGAATGGCTACACCTTC.